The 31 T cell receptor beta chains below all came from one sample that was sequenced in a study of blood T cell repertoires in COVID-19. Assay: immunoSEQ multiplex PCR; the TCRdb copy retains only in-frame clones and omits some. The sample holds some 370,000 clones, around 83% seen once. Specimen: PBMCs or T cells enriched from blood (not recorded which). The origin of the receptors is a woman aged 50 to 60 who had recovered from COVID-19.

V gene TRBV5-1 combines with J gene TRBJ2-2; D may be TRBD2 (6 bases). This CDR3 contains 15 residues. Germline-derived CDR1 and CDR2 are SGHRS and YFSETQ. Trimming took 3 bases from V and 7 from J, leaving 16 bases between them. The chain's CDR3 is CASSWEPRGGGELFF. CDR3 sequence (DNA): TGCGCCAGCAGCTGGGAACCTAGGGGAGGCGGGGAGCTGTTTTTT.

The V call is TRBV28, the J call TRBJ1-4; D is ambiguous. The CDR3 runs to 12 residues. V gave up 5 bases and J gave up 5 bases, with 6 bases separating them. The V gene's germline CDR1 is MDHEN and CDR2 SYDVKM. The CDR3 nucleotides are TGTGCCAGCAGTGAGTTAAATGAAAAACTGTTTTTT. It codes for CASSELNEKLFF.

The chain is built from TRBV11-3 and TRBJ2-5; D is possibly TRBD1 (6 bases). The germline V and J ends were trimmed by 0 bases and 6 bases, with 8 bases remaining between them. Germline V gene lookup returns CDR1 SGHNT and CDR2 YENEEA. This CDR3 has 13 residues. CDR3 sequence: CASSLEQGQTQYF. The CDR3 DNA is TGTGCCAGCAGCTTAGAACAGGGTCAGACCCAGTACTTC. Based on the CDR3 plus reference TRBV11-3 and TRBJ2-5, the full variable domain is EAGVVQSPRYKIIEKKQPVAFWCNPISGHNTLYWYLQNLGQGPELLIRYENEEAVDDSQLPKDRFSAERLKGVDSTLKIQPAELGDSAVYLCASSLEQGQTQYFGPGTRLLVL.

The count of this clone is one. In nucleotides, the CDR3 is TGTGCCAGCTCACCGACCCAAATGACAGTAACCCCCGGCTACACCTTC. Its translation: CASSPTQMTVTPGYTF. J is TRBJ1-2 and V is TRBV18, with D possibly TRBD1 on 5 matching bases. The germline gives CDR1 KGHSH, CDR2 LQKENI. The CDR3 is made up of 16 amino acids. V was pared by 3 bases and J by 8 bases, with 22 bases between.

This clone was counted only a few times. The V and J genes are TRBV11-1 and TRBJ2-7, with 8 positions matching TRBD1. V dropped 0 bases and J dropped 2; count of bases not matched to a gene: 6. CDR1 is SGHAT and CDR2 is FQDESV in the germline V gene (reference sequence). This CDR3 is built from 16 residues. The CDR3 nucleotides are TGTGCCAGCAGCTTAGCAGGGACAGGTGGAACCTACGAGCAGTACTTC. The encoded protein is CASSLAGTGGTYEQYF.

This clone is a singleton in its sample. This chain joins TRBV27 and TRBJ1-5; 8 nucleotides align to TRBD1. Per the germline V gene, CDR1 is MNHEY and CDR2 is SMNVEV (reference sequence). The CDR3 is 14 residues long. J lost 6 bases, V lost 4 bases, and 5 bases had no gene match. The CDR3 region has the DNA TGTGCCAGCAGTTGGCAGGGGGCAGGTCAGCCCCAGCATTTT. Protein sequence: CASSWQGAGQPQHF.

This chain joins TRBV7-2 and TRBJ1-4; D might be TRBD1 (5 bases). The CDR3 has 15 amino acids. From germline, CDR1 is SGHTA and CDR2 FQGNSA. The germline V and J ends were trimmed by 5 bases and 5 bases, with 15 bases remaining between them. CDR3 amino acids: CASSQDRSLNEKLFF. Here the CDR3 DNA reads TGTGCCAGCAGCCAAGACAGATCCTTAAATGAAAAACTGTTTTTT.

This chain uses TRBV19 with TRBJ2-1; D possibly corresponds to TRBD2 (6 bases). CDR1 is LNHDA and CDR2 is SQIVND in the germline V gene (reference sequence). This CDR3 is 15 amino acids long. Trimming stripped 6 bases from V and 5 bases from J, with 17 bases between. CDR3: CASSPRDSRNNEQFF. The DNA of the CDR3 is TGTGCCAGTAGCCCCCGGGACTCACGAAACAATGAGCAGTTCTTC.

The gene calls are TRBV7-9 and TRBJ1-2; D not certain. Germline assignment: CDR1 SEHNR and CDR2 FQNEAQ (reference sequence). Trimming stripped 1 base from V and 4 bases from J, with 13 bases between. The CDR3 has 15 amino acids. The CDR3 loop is CASSLVTKGPYGYTF. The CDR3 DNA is TGTGCCAGCAGCTTAGTGACAAAAGGTCCCTATGGCTACACCTTC.

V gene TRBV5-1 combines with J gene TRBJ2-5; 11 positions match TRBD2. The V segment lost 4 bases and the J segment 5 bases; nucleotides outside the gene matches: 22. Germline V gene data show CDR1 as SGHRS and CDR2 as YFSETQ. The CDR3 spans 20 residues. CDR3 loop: CASSLETPGLAVPRRETQYF. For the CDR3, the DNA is TGCGCCAGCAGCCTGGAAACCCCGGGACTAGCGGTACCAAGAAGGGAGACCCAGTACTTC.

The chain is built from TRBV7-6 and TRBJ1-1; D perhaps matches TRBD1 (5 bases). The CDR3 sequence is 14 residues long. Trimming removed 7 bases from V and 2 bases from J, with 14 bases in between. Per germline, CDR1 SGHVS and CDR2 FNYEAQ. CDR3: CASTNQGSNTEAFF. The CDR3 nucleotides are TGTGCCAGCACTAACCAGGGCTCAAACACTGAAGCTTTCTTT.

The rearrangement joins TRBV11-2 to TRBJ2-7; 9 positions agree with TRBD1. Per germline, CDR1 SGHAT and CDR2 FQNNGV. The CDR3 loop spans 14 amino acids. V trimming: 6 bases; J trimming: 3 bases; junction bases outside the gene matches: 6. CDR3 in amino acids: CASRQTGGFYEQYF. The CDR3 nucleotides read TGTGCCAGCAGACAAACAGGGGGCTTCTACGAGCAGTACTTC.

The CDR3 sequence: CASSHAGTGGPSGEQFF. The CDR3, as DNA: TGTGCCAGCAGCCATGCCGGGACAGGGGGCCCCTCGGGTGAGCAGTTCTTC. The gene calls are TRBV3-1 (or the pseudogene TRBV3-2) and TRBJ2-1, with 12 nucleotides matching TRBD1. The V segment lost 3 bases and the J segment 9 bases; nucleotides outside the gene matches: 12. The length of the CDR3 is 17 residues. Germline values: CDR1 LGHDT, CDR2 YNNKEL (reference sequence).

As DNA, the CDR3 is TGTGCCAGCAGCCCTGGACTGCGAAAAGAGACCCAGTACTTC. It is translated as CASSPGLRKETQYF. The chain uses TRBV2 and TRBJ2-5; TRBD2 might be the D (5 bases). Germline values: CDR1 SNHLY, CDR2 FYNNEI. The CDR3 is 14 amino acids. Deletions cut 6 bases from V and 3 bases from J, with 14 bases between. Based on the CDR3 plus reference TRBV2 and TRBJ2-5, the full variable domain is EPEVTQTPSHQVTQMGQEVILRCVPISNHLYFYWYRQILGQKVEFLVSFYNNEISEKSEIFDDQFSVERPDGSNFTLKIRSTKLEDSAMYFCASSPGLRKETQYFGPGTRLLVL.

The CDR3 is CATGRGGGGQYF. CDR3 DNA sequence: TGTGCCACCGGACGCGGGGGTGGGGGGCAGTACTTC. The chain couples TRBV10-3 to TRBJ2-7, with TRBD2 identical over 7 bases. The V gene's germline CDR1 is ENHRY and CDR2 SYGVKD. This CDR3 contains 12 residues. Losses at the gene ends were 10 bases for V and 9 bases for J; bases not matched to a gene: 12.

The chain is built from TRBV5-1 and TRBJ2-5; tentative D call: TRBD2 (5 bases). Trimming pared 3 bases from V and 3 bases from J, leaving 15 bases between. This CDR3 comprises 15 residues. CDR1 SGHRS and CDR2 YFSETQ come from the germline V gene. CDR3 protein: CASSSAGAREETQYF. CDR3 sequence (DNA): TGCGCCAGCAGCTCCGCTGGAGCGAGGGAAGAGACCCAGTACTTC.

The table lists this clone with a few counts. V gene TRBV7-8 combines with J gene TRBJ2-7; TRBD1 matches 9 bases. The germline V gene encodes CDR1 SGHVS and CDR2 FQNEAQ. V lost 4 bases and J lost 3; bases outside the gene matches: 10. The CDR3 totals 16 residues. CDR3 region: CASSYYPGQGVYEQYF. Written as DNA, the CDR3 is TGTGCCAGCAGCTATTATCCGGGACAGGGAGTCTACGAGCAGTACTTC.

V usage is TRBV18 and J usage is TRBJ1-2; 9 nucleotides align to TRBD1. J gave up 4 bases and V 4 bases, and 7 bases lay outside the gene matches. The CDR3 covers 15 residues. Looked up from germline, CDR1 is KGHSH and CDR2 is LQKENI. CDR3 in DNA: TGTGCCAGCTCACTGGGACAGGGAGAACTCTATGGCTACACCTTC. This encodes CASSLGQGELYGYTF.

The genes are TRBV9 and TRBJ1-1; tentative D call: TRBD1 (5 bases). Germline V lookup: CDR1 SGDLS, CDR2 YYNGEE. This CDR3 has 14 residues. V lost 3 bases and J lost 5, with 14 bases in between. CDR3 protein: CASSANNGGTEAFF. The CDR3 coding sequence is TGTGCCAGCAGCGCGAACAACGGGGGAACTGAAGCTTTCTTT.

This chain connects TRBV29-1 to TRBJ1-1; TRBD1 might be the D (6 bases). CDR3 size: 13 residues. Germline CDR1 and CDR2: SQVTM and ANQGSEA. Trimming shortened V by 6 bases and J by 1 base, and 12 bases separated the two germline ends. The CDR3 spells CSVGYRENTEAFF. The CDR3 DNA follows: TGCAGCGTCGGTTACAGGGAGAACACTGAAGCTTTCTTT.

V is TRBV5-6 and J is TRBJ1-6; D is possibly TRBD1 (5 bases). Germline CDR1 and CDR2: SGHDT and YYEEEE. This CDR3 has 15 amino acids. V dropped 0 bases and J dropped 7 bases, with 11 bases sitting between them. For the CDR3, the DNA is TGTGCCAGCAGCTTGGGGGCGGGGCGCAATTCACCCCTCCACTTT. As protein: CASSLGAGRNSPLHF.

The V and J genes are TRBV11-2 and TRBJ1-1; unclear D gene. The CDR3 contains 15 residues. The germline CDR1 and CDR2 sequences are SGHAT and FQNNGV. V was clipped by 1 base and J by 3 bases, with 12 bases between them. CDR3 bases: TGTGCCAGCAGCTTAGTTACGGTCACGGACACTGAAGCTTTCTTT. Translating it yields CASSLVTVTDTEAFF.

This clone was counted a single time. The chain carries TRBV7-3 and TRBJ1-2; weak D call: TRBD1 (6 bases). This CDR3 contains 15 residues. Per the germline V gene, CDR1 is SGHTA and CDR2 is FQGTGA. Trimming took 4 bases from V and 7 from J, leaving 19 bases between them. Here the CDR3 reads CASSYDSTGLGGYTF. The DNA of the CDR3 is TGTGCCAGCAGCTACGATTCTACAGGGTTGGGTGGCTACACCTTC.

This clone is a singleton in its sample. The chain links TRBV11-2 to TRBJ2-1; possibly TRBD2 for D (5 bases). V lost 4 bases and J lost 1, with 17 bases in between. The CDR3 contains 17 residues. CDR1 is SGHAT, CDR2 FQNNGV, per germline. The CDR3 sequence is CASSSLRARGSYNEQFF. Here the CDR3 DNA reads TGTGCCAGCAGCTCACTTCGGGCCCGAGGGTCCTACAATGAGCAGTTCTTC.

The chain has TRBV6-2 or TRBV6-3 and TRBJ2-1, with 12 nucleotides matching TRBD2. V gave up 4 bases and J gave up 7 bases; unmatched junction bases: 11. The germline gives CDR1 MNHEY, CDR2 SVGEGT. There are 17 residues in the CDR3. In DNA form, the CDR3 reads TGTGCCAGCAGTTCGCTTCGGACTAGCGGGATGTTTAATGAGCAGTTCTTC. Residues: CASSSLRTSGMFNEQFF.

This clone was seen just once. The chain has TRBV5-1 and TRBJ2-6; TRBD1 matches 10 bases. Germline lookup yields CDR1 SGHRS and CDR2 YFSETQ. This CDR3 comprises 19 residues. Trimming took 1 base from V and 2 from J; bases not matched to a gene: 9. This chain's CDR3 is CASSLLPGQGRTGANVLTF. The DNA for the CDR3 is TGCGCCAGCAGCTTGCTCCCGGGACAGGGGAGGACTGGGGCCAACGTCCTGACTTTC.

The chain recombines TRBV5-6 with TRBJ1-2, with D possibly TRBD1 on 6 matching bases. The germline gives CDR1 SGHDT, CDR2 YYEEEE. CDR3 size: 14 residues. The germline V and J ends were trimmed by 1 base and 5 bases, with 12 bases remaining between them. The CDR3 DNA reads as TGTGCCAGCAGCTTGTCAGGGGTACATTATGGCTACACCTTC. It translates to CASSLSGVHYGYTF.

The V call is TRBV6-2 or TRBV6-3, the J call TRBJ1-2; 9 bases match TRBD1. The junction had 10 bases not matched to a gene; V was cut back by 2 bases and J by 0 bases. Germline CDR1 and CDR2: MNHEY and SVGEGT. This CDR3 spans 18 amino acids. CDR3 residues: CASSYGGTGLLSNYGYTF. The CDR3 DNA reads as TGTGCCAGCAGTTACGGTGGGACAGGGCTCCTTTCTAACTATGGCTACACCTTC.

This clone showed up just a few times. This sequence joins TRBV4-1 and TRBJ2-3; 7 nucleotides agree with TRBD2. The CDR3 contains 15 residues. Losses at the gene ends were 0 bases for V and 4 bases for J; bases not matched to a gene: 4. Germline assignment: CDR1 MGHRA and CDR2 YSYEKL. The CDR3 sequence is CASSQDLGGADTQYF. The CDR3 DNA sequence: TGCGCCAGCAGCCAAGATCTGGGGGGGGCAGATACGCAGTATTTT.

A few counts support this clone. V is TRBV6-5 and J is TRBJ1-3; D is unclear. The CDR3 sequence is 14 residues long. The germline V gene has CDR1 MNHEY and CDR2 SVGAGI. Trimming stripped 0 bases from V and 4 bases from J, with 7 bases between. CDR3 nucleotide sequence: TGTGCCAGCAGTTACTCGGAGCGGGGAAACACCATATATTTT. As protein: CASSYSERGNTIYF.

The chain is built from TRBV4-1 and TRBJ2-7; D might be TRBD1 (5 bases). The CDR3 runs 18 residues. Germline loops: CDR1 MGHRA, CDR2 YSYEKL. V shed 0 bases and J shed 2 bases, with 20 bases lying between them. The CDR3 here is CASSQDPLTASLPYEQYF. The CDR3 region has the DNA TGCGCCAGCAGCCAAGACCCCCTGACAGCCTCCCTTCCCTACGAGCAGTACTTC.